A single sample is the source of the 7 T cell receptor beta chains below, sequenced in a study of blood T cell repertoires in COVID-19. The table came from immunoSEQ multiplex PCR; TCRdb's copy has only in-frame clones and leaves some out. The sample records 200,000 to 250,000 clones, roughly 87% being singletons. Sequencing used peripheral blood. These receptor sequences come from a woman in her late teens or twenties who had recovered from COVID-19.

The rearrangement uses TRBV10-2 and TRBJ2-2, with a weak D call TRBD2 (5 bases). The length of the CDR3 is 16 residues. V was trimmed by 3 bases and J by 5 bases, leaving 16 bases between them. The germline CDR1 and CDR2 sequences are WSHSY and SAAADI. The CDR3 DNA sequence: TGCGCCAGCAGTGACCCCGGTCTAGGAGGTACCGGGGAGCTGTTTTTT. Protein: CASSDPGLGGTGELFF.

This chain uses TRBV9 with TRBJ1-1; D ambiguous. V shed 3 bases and J shed 6 bases, with 12 bases lying between them. This CDR3 has 13 residues. CDR1 and CDR2 (germline): SGDLS, YYNGEE. The CDR3 bases are TGTGCCAGCAGCGCTCACCGAACAGCTGAAGCTTTCTTT. Encoded protein: CASSAHRTAEAFF.

The chain uses TRBV15 and TRBJ2-2; D may be TRBD2 (6 bases). The V and J ends lost 3 bases and 0 bases respectively, with 14 bases between them. The germline V gene encodes CDR1 LNHNV and CDR2 YYDKDF (reference sequence). The CDR3 sequence is 17 residues long. This CDR3 is CATSSLHREPNTGELFF. The CDR3, as DNA: TGTGCCACCAGCAGCCTTCACCGGGAGCCGAACACCGGGGAGCTGTTTTTT.

This sequence joins TRBV5-1 and TRBJ2-7; the D is unclear. This CDR3 is 15 amino acids long. Germline CDR1 SGHRS, CDR2 YFSETQ. V lost 0 bases and J 2 bases, leaving 12 bases between the germline ends. CDR3 coding DNA: TGCGCCAGCAGCTTGGGGCCAGGATTAACCTACGAGCAGTACTTC. Translated, it gives CASSLGPGLTYEQYF.

This clone has just one count. The chain is built from TRBV11-3 and TRBJ1-2, with D uncertain. This CDR3 spans 16 amino acids. Trimming pared 0 bases from V and 1 base from J, leaving 12 bases between. Germline assignment: CDR1 SGHNT and CDR2 YENEEA. The CDR3: CASSLDGRPDNYGYTF. CDR3 bases: TGTGCCAGCAGCTTAGATGGGCGCCCAGATAACTATGGCTACACCTTC. Full variable domain (rest looked up from reference TRBV11-3 and TRBJ1-2): EAGVVQSPRYKIIEKKQPVAFWCNPISGHNTLYWYLQNLGQGPELLIRYENEEAVDDSQLPKDRFSAERLKGVDSTLKIQPAELGDSAVYLCASSLDGRPDNYGYTFGSGTRLTVV.

On this clone: The sample has other DNA sequences that encode this CDR3 too. The rearrangement uses TRBV30 and TRBJ2-7; D is ambiguous. The CDR3 covers 11 residues. Trimming left V 0 bases short and J 7 bases short, with 7 bases between. Germline loops: CDR1 GTSNPN, CDR2 SVGIG (reference sequence). DNA of the CDR3: TGTGCCTGGAGTGTAACCGGGGAGCAGTACTTC. Amino acid sequence: CAWSVTGEQYF. The whole variable domain, filled in from reference TRBV30 and TRBJ2-7, reads SQTIHQWPATLVQPVGSPLSLECTVEGTSNPNLYWYRQAAGRGLQLLFYSVGIGQISSEVPQNLSASRPQDRQFILSSKKLLLSDSGFYLCAWSVTGEQYFGPGTRLTVT.

This clone appeared a single time. This chain connects TRBV30 to TRBJ2-1; weak D call: TRBD2 (6 bases). V shed 0 bases and J shed 2 bases, with 11 bases lying between them. The CDR3 runs to 15 residues. CDR1 is GTSNPN, CDR2 SVGIG, per germline (reference sequence). In DNA, the CDR3 is TGTGCCTGGAGTGTCGGGACTCAAGCCTACAATGAGCAGTTCTTC. Translated: CAWSVGTQAYNEQFF. Full variable domain (outside the CDR3, taken from reference TRBV30 and TRBJ2-1): SQTIHQWPATLVQPVGSPLSLECTVEGTSNPNLYWYRQAAGRGLQLLFYSVGIGQISSEVPQNLSASRPQDRQFILSSKKLLLSDSGFYLCAWSVGTQAYNEQFFGPGTRLTVL.